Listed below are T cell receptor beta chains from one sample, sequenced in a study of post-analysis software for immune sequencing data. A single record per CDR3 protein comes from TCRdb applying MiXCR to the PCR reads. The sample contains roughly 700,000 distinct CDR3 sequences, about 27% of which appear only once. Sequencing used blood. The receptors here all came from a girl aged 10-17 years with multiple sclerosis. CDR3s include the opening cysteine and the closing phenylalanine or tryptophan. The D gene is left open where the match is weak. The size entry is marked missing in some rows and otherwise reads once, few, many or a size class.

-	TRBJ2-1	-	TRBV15	CATSRDSFSLGGGWDEQFF	TGTGCCACCAGCAGAGATTCTTTTTCTCTTGGGGGCGGGTGGGATGAGCAGTTCTTC
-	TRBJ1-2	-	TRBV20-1	CSASGIGRLIGYTF	TGCAGTGCTTCGGGAATCGGGCGGTTAATAGGCTACACCTTC
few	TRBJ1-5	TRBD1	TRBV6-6	CASSYRPGQGVNQPQHF	TGTGCCAGCAGTTACCGTCCGGGACAGGGCGTCAATCAGCCCCAGCATTTT
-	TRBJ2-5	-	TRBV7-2	CASSPGQEQYF	TGTGCCAGCAGCCCTGGACAAGAGCAGTACTTC
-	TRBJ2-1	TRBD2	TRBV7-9	CASGKWPLLSGRDQNEQFF	TGTGCCAGCGGAAAGTGGCCCCTACTTAGCGGGAGAGACCAAAATGAGCAGTTCTTC
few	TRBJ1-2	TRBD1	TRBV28	CASSTKPPGQGPPFGGYTF	TGTGCCAGCAGTACGAAACCACCGGGACAGGGGCCCCCCTTCGGGGGCTACACCTTC
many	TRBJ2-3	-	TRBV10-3	CAISESLPRSTQYF	TGTGCCATCAGTGAGTCGTTACCCCGGAGCACGCAGTATTTT
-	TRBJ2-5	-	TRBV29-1	CSVESGETQYF	TGCAGCGTTGAAAGTGGTGAGACCCAGTACTTC
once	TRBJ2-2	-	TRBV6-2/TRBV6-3	CASSRQIYTGELFF	TGTGCCAGCAGCAGACAAATTTACACCGGGGAGCTGTTTTTT
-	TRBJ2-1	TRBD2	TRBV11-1	CASSWGLAGGKSKTLTNEQFF	TGTGCCAGCAGCTGGGGACTAGCGGGAGGAAAATCAAAAACTTTAACGAATGAGCAGTTCTTC
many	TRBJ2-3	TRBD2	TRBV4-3	CASSRGLAGAGDTQYF	TGCGCCAGCAGCCGCGGACTAGCGGGAGCGGGAGATACGCAGTATTTT
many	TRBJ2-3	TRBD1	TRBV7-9	CASSLAGQGTDTQYF	TGTGCCAGCAGCTTAGCGGGACAGGGCACAGATACGCAGTATTTT
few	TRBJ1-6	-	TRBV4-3	CASSRGANNSPLHF	TGCGCCAGCAGCCGGGGGGCTAATAATTCACCCCTCCACTTT
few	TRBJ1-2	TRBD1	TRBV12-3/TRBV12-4	CASTPGQGGGYTF	TGTGCCAGCACCCCGGGACAGGGCGGGGGCTACACCTTC
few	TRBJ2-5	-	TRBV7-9	CASSPRAGERKTQYF	TGTGCCAGCAGCCCTCGGGCAGGGGAGAGGAAGACCCAGTACTTC
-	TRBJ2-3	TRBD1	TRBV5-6	CASSLGTGLTDTQYF	TGTGCCAGCAGCTTGGGGACAGGGTTAACAGATACGCAGTATTTT
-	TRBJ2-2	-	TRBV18	CASSPSQGGGSGERFF	TGTGCCAGCTCACCATCCCAAGGAGGGGGCTCCGGGGAGCGGTTTTTT
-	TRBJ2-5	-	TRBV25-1	CASSPPGVLQETQYF	TGTGCCAGCAGCCCCCCGGGAGTTCTTCAAGAGACCCAGTACTTC
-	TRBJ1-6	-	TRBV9	CASSQRDGPNSPLHF	TGTGCCAGCAGCCAACGGGACGGTCCAAATTCACCCCTCCACTTT
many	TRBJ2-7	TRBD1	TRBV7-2	CASSLSAGGLYEQYF	TGTGCCAGCAGCTTATCGGCAGGGGGCCTCTACGAGCAGTACTTC
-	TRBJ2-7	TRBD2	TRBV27	CASSMGLAGASYEQYF	TGTGCCAGCAGTATGGGACTAGCGGGAGCATCCTACGAGCAGTACTTC
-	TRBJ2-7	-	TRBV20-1	CSAGGRASGVGEQYF	TGCAGTGCTGGCGGCCGGGCCTCGGGGGTCGGCGAGCAGTACTTC
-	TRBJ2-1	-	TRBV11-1	CASSLEGWDSGLLSSYNEQFF	TGTGCCAGCAGCTTAGAGGGCTGGGATAGCGGATTACTAAGCTCCTACAATGAGCAGTTCTTC
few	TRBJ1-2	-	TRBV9	CASSRISGGAFYGYTF	TGTGCCAGCAGCCGGATAAGTGGGGGGGCGTTCTATGGCTACACCTTC
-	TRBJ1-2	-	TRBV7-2	CASSLGAGQRIYGYTF	TGTGCCAGCAGCTTAGGGGCGGGCCAACGGATCTATGGCTACACCTTC
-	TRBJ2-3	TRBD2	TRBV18	CASSPPGTRVADTQYF	TGTGCCAGCTCACCACCTGGGACTAGAGTCGCAGATACGCAGTATTTT
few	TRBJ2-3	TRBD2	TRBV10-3	CAIRTSEDTQYF	TGTGCCATCAGGACTAGCGAGGATACGCAGTATTTT
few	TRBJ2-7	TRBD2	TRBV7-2	CASSPSRLAGIYEQYF	TGTGCCAGCAGCCCATCTCGGCTAGCGGGGATCTACGAGCAGTACTTC
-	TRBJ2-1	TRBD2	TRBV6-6	CASRQGLASYNEQFF	TGTGCCAGCAGACAGGGACTAGCCAGTTACAATGAGCAGTTCTTC
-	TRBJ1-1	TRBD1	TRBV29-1	CSVEGRDRATEAFF	TGCAGCGTTGAAGGCCGGGACAGGGCCACTGAAGCTTTCTTT
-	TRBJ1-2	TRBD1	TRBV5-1	CASSSPLWKGQGPNYGYTF	TGCGCCAGCAGCTCCCCTCTTTGGAAGGGACAGGGCCCTAACTATGGCTACACCTTC
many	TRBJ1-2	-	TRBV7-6	CASSLGDNLYTF	TGTGCCAGCAGCTTAGGCGACAATCTCTACACCTTC
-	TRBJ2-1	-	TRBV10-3	CAISELREQVF	TGTGCCATCAGTGAGTTGAGAGAGCAGGTCTTC
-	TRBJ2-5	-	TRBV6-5	CASSLFGGRAETQYF	TGTGCCAGCAGTTTGTTTGGAGGCCGAGCGGAGACCCAGTACTTC
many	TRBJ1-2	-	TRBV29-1	CSVRQDNYGYTF	TGCAGCGTTCGACAGGATAACTATGGCTACACCTTC
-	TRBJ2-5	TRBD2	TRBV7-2	CASSSRTRTETQYF	TGTGCCAGCAGCTCCCGGACTAGAACGGAGACCCAGTACTTC
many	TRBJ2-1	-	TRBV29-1	CSARQRTVHKAEQFF	TGCAGCGCTCGCCAGAGGACAGTCCACAAAGCTGAGCAGTTCTTC
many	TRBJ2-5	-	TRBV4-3	CASSQDTGETQYF	TGCGCCAGCAGCCAAGATACGGGGGAGACCCAGTACTTC
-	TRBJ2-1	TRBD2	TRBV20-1	CSAGSSGNKFPFF	TGCAGTGCTGGGTCTAGCGGGAATAAGTTTCCGTTCTTC
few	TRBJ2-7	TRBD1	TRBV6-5	CASSSNRDRAHEQYF	TGTGCCAGCAGTTCCAACCGGGACAGGGCCCACGAGCAGTACTTC
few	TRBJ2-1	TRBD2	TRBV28	CASSLLASGRSEQFF	TGTGCCAGCAGTTTATTGGCTAGCGGGAGGTCTGAGCAGTTCTTC
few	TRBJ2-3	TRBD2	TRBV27	CASSKLAGGSTDTQYF	TGTGCCAGCAGTAAACTAGCGGGGGGGAGCACAGATACGCAGTATTTT
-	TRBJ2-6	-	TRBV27	CASSSRDRGRLLAGVFSGANVLTF	TGTGCCAGCAGTTCCAGGGACAGGGGACGTTTACTAGCGGGGGTTTTCTCTGGGGCCAACGTCCTGACTTTC
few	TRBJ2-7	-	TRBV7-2	CASSGWGRGYEQYF	TGTGCCAGCAGCGGTTGGGGGAGAGGGTACGAGCAGTACTTC
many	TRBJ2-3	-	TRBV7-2	CASSLTGGDTQYF	TGTGCCAGCAGCTTAACTGGGGGAGATACGCAGTATTTT
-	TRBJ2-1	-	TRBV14	CASSKGLGTTRGNEQFF	TGTGCCAGCAGCAAGGGGCTTGGGACCACACGGGGCAATGAGCAGTTCTTC
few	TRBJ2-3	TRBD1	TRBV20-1	CSARRDSSPSTDTQYF	TGCAGTGCTAGACGGGACAGCTCCCCTAGCACAGATACGCAGTATTTT
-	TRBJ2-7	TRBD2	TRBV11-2	CASSWRGGPPYEQYF	TGTGCCAGCAGCTGGCGGGGGGGCCCTCCCTACGAGCAGTACTTC